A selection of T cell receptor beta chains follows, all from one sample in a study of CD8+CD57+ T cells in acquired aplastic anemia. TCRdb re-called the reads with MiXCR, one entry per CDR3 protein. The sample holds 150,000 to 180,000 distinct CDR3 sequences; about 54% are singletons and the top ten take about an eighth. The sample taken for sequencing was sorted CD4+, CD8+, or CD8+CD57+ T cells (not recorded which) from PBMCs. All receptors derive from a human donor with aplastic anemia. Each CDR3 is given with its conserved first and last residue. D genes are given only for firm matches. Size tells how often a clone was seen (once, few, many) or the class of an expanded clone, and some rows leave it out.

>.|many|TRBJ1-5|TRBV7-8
TGTGCCAGCAGCCTCGCAGGGGTGGGCAATCAGCCCCAGCATTTT
CASSLAGVGNQPQHF
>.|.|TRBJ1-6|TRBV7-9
TGTGCAGTCGGGTTTACTAATTCACCCCTCCACTTT
CAVGFTNSPLHF
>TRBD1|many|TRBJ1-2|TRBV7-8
TGTGCCAGCAGCGACAGGGCCTTCTATGGCTACACCTTC
CASSDRAFYGYTF
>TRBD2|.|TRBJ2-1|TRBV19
TGTGCCAGTGGACTAGCGGGAGCCCGACTATACAATGAGCAGTTCTTC
CASGLAGARLYNEQFF
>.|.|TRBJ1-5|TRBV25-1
TGTGCCAGCAGTGACGGGAGGGGGAATCAGCCCCAGCATTTT
CASSDGRGNQPQHF
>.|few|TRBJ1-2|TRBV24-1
TGTGCCACCAGTGATCCCAGGACAGCCTATGGCTACACCTTC
CATSDPRTAYGYTF
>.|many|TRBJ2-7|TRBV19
TGTGCCAGTAGTCCCGGGACACCCCGCCACGAGCAGTACTTC
CASSPGTPRHEQYF
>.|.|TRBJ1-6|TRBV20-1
TGCAGTGCTAGAGATCGGAAAGGGACCTCACCCCTCCACTTT
CSARDRKGTSPLHF
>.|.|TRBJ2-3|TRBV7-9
TGTGCCAGCAGCCACGCGGATACGCAGTATTTT
CASSHADTQYF
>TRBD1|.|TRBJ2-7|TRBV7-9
TGTGCCAGCAGCCAGACAGGGTACGAGCAGTACTTC
CASSQTGYEQYF
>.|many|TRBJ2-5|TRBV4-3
TGCGCCAGCAGCCAAGATAGCTACCTAGGGTACCAAGAGACCCAGTACTTC
CASSQDSYLGYQETQYF
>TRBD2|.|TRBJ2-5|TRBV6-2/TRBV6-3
TGTGCCAGCAGTTATACGAGACTAGCCCAAGAGACCCAGTACTTC
CASSYTRLAQETQYF
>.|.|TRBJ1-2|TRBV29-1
TGCAGCGTTGTAGACAGGAGTTCTAACTATGGCTACACCTTC
CSVVDRSSNYGYTF
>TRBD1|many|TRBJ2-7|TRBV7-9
TGTGCCAGCAGACAAGTGGGACAGGGGTCCGAGCAGTACTTC
CASRQVGQGSEQYF
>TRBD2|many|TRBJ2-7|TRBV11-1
TGTGCCAGCAGCTTAGAGGGTCGGGGGGTTATCTCCTACGAGCAGTACTTC
CASSLEGRGVISYEQYF
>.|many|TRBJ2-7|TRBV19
TGTGCCAGTAGTATCAGGACCTCCTACGAGCAGTACTTC
CASSIRTSYEQYF
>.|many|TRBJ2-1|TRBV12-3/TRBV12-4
TGTGCCAGCAGTTTACCGGGCGGTCCCTACAATGAGCAGTTCTTC
CASSLPGGPYNEQFF
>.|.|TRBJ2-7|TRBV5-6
TGTGCCAGCAGCCAACTGACAGGTCCCTACGAGCAGTACTTC
CASSQLTGPYEQYF
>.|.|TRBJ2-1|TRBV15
TGTGCCACCAGCAGAGAAGACGGGAGCTCCTACAATGAGCAGTTCTTC
CATSREDGSSYNEQFF
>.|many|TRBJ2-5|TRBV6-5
TGTGCCAGCAGTTATGGGACCCAAAGCACAGCCCTAGGGACCCAGTACTTC
CASSYGTQSTALGTQYF
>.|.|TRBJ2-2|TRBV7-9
TGTGCCAGCAGCTTAGATGGGGGAACCACCGGGGAGCTGTTTTTT
CASSLDGGTTGELFF
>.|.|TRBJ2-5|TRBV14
TGTGCCAGCAGCCACAGGGTAGAGGGGACCCAGTACTTC
CASSHRVEGTQYF
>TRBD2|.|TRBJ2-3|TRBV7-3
TGTGCCAGCAGCTTAAGGGCGGGGGGGCAGAGAGATACGCAGTATTTT
CASSLRAGGQRDTQYF
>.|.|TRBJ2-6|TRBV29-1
TGCAGCGTTCAAAGCTCTGGGGCCAACGTCCTGACTTTC
CSVQSSGANVLTF
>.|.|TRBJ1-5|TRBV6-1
TGTGCCAGCAGTGTACACCGAGGTTATCAGCCCCAGCATTTT
CASSVHRGYQPQHF
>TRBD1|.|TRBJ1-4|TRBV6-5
TGTGCCAGCAGTTCTTGGGACTTACTACAGGGGGAAAAACTGTTTTTT
CASSSWDLLQGEKLFF
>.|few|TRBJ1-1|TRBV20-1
TGCAGTGCTACCTTCGACCGGTACACTGAAGCTTTCTTT
CSATFDRYTEAFF
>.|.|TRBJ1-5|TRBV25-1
TGTGCCAGCAGCGCACAGGGTAGCAATCAGCCCCAGCATTTT
CASSAQGSNQPQHF
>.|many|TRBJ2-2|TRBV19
TGTGCCAGTAGTATGTTCAGGGATGCCGGGGAGCTGTTTTTT
CASSMFRDAGELFF
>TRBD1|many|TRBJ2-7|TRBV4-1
TGCGCCAGCAGCCAAACAGGGGGATCCGCCGAGCAGTACTTC
CASSQTGGSAEQYF
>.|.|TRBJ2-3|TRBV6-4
TGTGCCAGCAGTGACTTGGGTGAGGGAGGAGCAGATACGCAGTATTTT
CASSDLGEGGADTQYF
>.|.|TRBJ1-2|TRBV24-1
TGTGCCACCAGTGATTTGAAGGGCTGGGATGGCTACACCTTC
CATSDLKGWDGYTF
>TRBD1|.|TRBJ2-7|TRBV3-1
TGTGCCAGCAGCCAATCAGATGGGACAGGGGGCTACGAGCAGTACTTC
CASSQSDGTGGYEQYF
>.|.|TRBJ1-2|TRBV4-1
TGCGCCAGCAGCCAAGTAGGGGGAACTAACTATGGCTACACCTTC
CASSQVGGTNYGYTF
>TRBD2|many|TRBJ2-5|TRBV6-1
TGTGCCAGCAGAACGACTAGCGGGGAAGAGACCCAGTACTTC
CASRTTSGEETQYF
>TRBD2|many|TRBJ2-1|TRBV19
TGTGCCAGTAGTATTACAGCGGGGGGGCCGAATGAGCAGTTCTTC
CASSITAGGPNEQFF
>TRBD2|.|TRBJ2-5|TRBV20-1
TGCAGTGCTAGAGCACCCCTGGGACTAGCGGGAATGGTAGGGACCCAGTACTTC
CSARAPLGLAGMVGTQYF
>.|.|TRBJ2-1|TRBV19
TGTGCCAGTAGTATTGCCGGGGGGCCCTATGAGCAGTTCTTC
CASSIAGGPYEQFF
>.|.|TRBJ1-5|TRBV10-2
TGCGCCAGCAGTGGACCCCAAGGGACCAGCAATCAGCCCCAGCATTTT
CASSGPQGTSNQPQHF
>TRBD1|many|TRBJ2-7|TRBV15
TGTGCCACCAGCAGAGAACCCTACCGGGACAGAACCTACGAGCAGTACTTC
CATSREPYRDRTYEQYF
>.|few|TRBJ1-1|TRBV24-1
TGTGCCACCAAGGCAGGTAAGAACACTGAAGCTTTCTTT
CATKAGKNTEAFF
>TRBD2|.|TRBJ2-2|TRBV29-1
TGCAGCGTGAGAGCGGGGAAGAACACCGGGGAGCTGTTTTTT
CSVRAGKNTGELFF
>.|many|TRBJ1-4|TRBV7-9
TGTGCCAGCAGCGCCCAGGGAGGAAAACTGTTTTTT
CASSAQGGKLFF
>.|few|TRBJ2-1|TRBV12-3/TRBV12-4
TGTGCCAGCAGTTTATCGGGTCGGGGGGCGATGGCCGGCGGGGACAATGAGCAGTTCTTC
CASSLSGRGAMAGGDNEQFF
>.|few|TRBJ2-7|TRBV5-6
TGTGCCAGCAGCTTGCGTGAGTCTGCCTACGAGCAGTACTTC
CASSLRESAYEQYF
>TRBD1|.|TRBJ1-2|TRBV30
TGTGCCTGGAGTGTACCAAAGGGGGCTAGGGGCTACACCTTC
CAWSVPKGARGYTF
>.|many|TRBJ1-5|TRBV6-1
TGTGCCAGCAGTGAAGGCTTTCAGTATAGCAATCAGCCCCAGCATTTT
CASSEGFQYSNQPQHF
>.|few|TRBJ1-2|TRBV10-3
TGTGCCATCACCCAAGCTGGAAACTATGGCTACACCTTC
CAITQAGNYGYTF
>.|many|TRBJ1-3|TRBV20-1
TGCAGTGCCACCTCCTCAAGATGGACAAACACCATATATTTT
CSATSSRWTNTIYF